The present T cell receptor (beta chain) was sequenced within a study of cytomegalovirus exposure and HLA in healthy donors. At collection, donors were nominally healthy, but unrecorded immune exposures were probable. PCR primers comprised 60 Vbeta and 13 Jbeta primers. Profiling relied on immunoSEQ multiplex PCR, and the TCRdb table lists in-frame clones only, not all of them. This table has 180,000 or so clones, roughly four fifths appearing once. This CDR3 spans 15 amino acids. V lost 4 bases and J lost 2, with 14 bases in between. The germline V gene encodes CDR1 LGHNA and CDR2 YSLEER. The source is a woman aged 50 to 60 in good health and CMV-seropositive. The specimen was PBMCs. J is TRBJ1-1 and V is TRBV4-3, with D uncertain. The CDR3: CASSRTDGLNTEAFF. The DNA of the CDR3 is TGCGCCAGCAGCCGGACGGACGGACTTAACACTGAAGCTTTCTTT.